The source of this T cell receptor (beta chain) is a study of identical twins. In TCRdb, the 5' RACE reads were re-called with MiXCR into one record per CDR3 protein. The sample shows about 460,000 distinct CDR3 sequences, approximately 15% of them seen only once. Whole-study results and caveats: For cord blood, abundant beta clonotypes had fewer insertions, unlike memory repertoires, which showed none.

This clonotype was recorded many times. Its specificity is not known. The sample also formed part of further work on yellow fever vaccine responses in identical twins.

The clonotype was recovered from a woman aged 18-30 years in good health. Specimen: CD4+ T cells sorted from blood.

The DNA for the CDR3 is TGTGCCAGCAGCTTAGGCTCGAACTACTACGAGCAGTACTTC. As protein: CASSLGSNYYEQYF. V is TRBV7-9 and J is TRBJ2-7; D gene uncertain. The V gene's germline CDR1 is SEHNR and CDR2 FQNEAQ (reference sequence). The CDR3 loop spans 14 amino acids. V dropped 1 base and J dropped 3 bases, with 10 bases sitting between them.